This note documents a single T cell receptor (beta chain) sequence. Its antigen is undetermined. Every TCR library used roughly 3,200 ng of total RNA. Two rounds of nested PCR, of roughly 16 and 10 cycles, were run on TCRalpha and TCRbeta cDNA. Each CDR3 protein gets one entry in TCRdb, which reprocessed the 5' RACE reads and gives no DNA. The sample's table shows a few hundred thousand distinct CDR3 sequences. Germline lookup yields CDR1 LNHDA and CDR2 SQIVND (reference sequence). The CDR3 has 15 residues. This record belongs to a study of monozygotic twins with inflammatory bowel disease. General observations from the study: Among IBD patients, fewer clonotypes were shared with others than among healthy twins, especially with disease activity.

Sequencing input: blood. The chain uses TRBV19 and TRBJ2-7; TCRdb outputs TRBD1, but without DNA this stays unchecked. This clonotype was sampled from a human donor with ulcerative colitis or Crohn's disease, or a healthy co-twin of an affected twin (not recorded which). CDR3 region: CASSSGTGGGSEQYF.